The sequence of this T cell receptor (beta chain) was determined in a study of T-cell reconstitution after alpha-beta-depleted transplantation in children. The authors prepared the TCRbeta library with unique molecular identifiers. Each CDR3 protein gets one entry after TCRdb re-called the PCR reads with MiXCR. Among around 680,000 distinct CDR3 sequences, 16% were seen once, and the ten largest hold 0.85% to 1.3%. This clonotype has at least ten counts. Trimming stripped 1 base from V and 5 bases from J, with 8 bases between. The CDR3 is 13 amino acids. Germline V gene sequence: CDR1 SGHTA, CDR2 FQGNSA.

The sample here was PBMCs from the stem cell graft donor, taken from the stem cell graft. The receptor's source is a human donor who donated a stem cell graft to a child with acute myeloid leukemia. The gene calls are TRBV7-2 and TRBJ2-5; D remains ambiguous. CDR3 sequence: CASSLDRRETQYF. CDR3 nucleotides: TGTGCCAGCAGCTTAGATCGACGGGAGACCCAGTACTTC. Looking up the rest from reference TRBV7-2 and TRBJ2-5 gives the full variable domain: GAGVSQSPSNKVTEKGKDVELRCDPISGHTALYWYRQSLGQGLEFLIYFQGNSAPDKSGLPSDRFSAERTGGSVSTLTIQRTQQEDSAVYLCASSLDRRETQYFGPGTRLLVL.